The clone carrying this TCR beta chain was detected only a few times. As yet, its antigen is unknown. The data derive from a study of T cell responses to AZD1222 COVID-19 vaccine. TCRdb keeps only in-frame clones here, not all; method: immunoSEQ multiplex PCR. Here the sample spans roughly 130,000 clones, around 90% being singletons. Overall study results and limits: Dominant CD4 TCR responses targeted spike regions 160-218 and 743-854. AZD1222 recipients seropositive at baseline numbered only six or seven. It should be noted that donors were predominantly white British and more often female, and clonal diversity was possibly underestimated.

Sequenced here: peripheral blood, sampled on day 0 of AZD1222 vaccination. This clonotype was obtained from an adult in good health.

The chain's CDR3 is CASSLTSGPHSYEQYF. For the CDR3, the DNA is TGTGCCAGCAGCCTCACCTCAGGACCGCACTCCTACGAGCAGTACTTC. The chain combines TRBV13 with TRBJ2-7; D is unclear. Germline V gene sequence: CDR1 PRHDT, CDR2 FYEKMQ (reference sequence). Trimming stripped 5 bases from V and 0 bases from J, with 17 bases between. The CDR3 extends over 16 amino acids.